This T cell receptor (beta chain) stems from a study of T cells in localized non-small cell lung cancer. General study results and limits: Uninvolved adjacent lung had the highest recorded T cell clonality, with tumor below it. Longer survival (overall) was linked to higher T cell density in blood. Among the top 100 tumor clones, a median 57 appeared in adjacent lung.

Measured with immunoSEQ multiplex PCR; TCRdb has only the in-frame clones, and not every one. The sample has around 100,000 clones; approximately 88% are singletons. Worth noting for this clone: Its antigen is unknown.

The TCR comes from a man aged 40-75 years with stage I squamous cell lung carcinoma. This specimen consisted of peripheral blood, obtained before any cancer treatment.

The CDR3 sequence: CASSFSAHSYEQYF. CDR3 coding DNA: TGTGCCAGCAGTTTTTCCGCACACTCCTACGAGCAGTACTTC. The gene calls are TRBV27 and TRBJ2-7, with D hard to call. The CDR3 contains 14 residues. V was cut by 3 bases and J by 0 bases, with 9 bases left in between. The germline gives CDR1 MNHEY, CDR2 SMNVEV (reference sequence).